These T cell receptor beta chains were read from a single sample in a study of STAT3 mutations in large granular lymphocyte leukemia. Data came from immunoSEQ multiplex PCR; TCRdb stores just in-frame clones and leaves some out. The sample comprises around 8,500 clones, 85% to 90% of which are singletons, and approximately 78% rests with the top ten. Sequenced material: peripheral blood mononuclear cells. All receptors come from a man older than 75 with T-cell large granular lymphocyte leukemia. Some clones in this sample may be carry-over from other donors' samples. Each CDR3 is given with its conserved first and last residue.

>TRBV5-4
CASSLGGTVNTEAFF
>TRBV27
CASSTAFGGGGRTDPYEQYF
>TRBV15
CATSRTRDSYEQYF
>TRBV5-4
CASSKDSVNEKLFF
>TRBV6-6
CASRETGTIDTEAFF
>TRBV30
CAWTRQSIPGLGSPLHF
>TRBV7-9
CASTRDNANYGYTF
>TRBV29-1
CSVDLGEPYEQYF
>TRBV4-3
CASSQDSLAGGTDTQYF
>TRBV11-3
CASSQALANEQFF
>TRBV11-2
CASSLDQRGETQYF
>TRBV5-1
CASSSKSTGDGYTF
>TRBV6-5
CASSYAGGSRYTF
>TRBV6-6
CASSWTSGSTDTQYF
>TRBV19
CASSVQGWAYEQYF
>TRBV19
CASSIGYNSALHF
>TRBV5-4
CASSLRSGEDTQYF
>TRBV7-9
CASSLGTVNYLFF